The T cell receptor beta chain under discussion was sequenced for a study of blood T cell repertoires in COVID-19 (dated by TCRdb to the early 2020s). Regarding the research as a whole: Samples covering the acute and convalescent phases of COVID-19 were provided by collaborators in the United States, Italy and Spain. A de-identified subject ID, COVID-19 status, age in years and sex were almost always included in the sample metadata. Where available, HLA class I and class II types were taken from metadata supplied by the sample provider and were not determined by assay-based typing. The repertoires were released in a freely available public database meant as a resource for research on the immune response to SARS-CoV-2. The dataset comprised deeply sampled blood TCRbeta repertoires from subjects exposed to, actively infected with, or recovered from COVID-19. The material from the prospective study consisted of cDNA or gDNA derived from T cells, B-cell-depleted T cells, or PBMCs. The samples were drawn from the first 160 participants of the ongoing ImmuneRACE study and from about 1,200 subjects provided by 6 global collaborators.

On the study overall, not on this receptor specifically: The quantity of clinical and demographic metadata differed by source and by participant and was supplied without curation.

The CDR3 covers 13 residues, taking in both the cysteine and the phenylalanine. Of all the DNA, just the CDR3 is kept, 39 bases in frame from base 1. With respect to this clone: The antigen it binds to is not known. Base qualities are not at hand, and no much larger clone is one base apart.

The immunoSEQ Assay, a bias-controlled multiplex PCR, was used to amplify TCRbeta CDR3 regions from genomic DNA. The original pipeline was this. The number of nucleated cells in each sample was estimated by amplification of reference gene primers within the assay. To quantify the absolute abundance of each unique TCRbeta CDR3 rearrangement, sequence reads were collapsed and filtered. Productive Simpson clonality was computed per sample as the square root of Simpson's diversity index over productive rearrangements. TCRdb took this table from immuneACCESS and kept in-frame rearrangements with V and J called. Such tables lack part of the clones; where checked against another copy, unresolved V genes explain under half of the gap, and the rest is unexplained. From that table come the V and J calls and clone size; the DNA was used to work out D and trimming. The sample yields under 140,000 clones; roughly four fifths were counted once. The ten largest account for 16% of the sample.

The collaborating institutions used their own protocols to collect whole blood in K2EDTA tubes. Collaborator samples were shipped for TCRbeta analysis as frozen whole blood, isolated PBMCs, or DNA extracted from either sample type. The sequence came from a woman aged 55-75 years with acute or convalescent COVID-19. The sequencing sample was made of peripheral blood. The chain is made from TRBV21-1 and TRBJ1-5. TRBV21-1 counts as a pseudogene. The sequenced DNA is TGTGCCAGCAGGCCAGAAGAGGATCAGCCCCAGCATTTT. This is translated as CASRPEEDQPQHF.